This T cell receptor (beta chain) was sequenced during a study of T cell changes during pregnancy in multiple sclerosis. This clone was found once. Clones were sequenced by immunoSEQ multiplex PCR, and TCRdb holds only the in-frame ones, with some missing. The data contain around 44,000 clones, 88% of them singletons. CDR1 and CDR2 from the germline V gene are SGHDT and YYEEEE. The length of the CDR3 is 13 residues. V shed 4 bases, J shed 5 bases, and the junction held 4 bases outside the gene matches. This chain uses TRBV5-6 with TRBJ2-7, with 9 bases aligning to TRBD1. Sequencing used CD4+ T cells from peripheral blood mononuclear cells, obtained in the second trimester of pregnancy. The sequence derives from a female donor with multiple sclerosis, enrolled in a pregnancy study. The CDR3 DNA follows: TGTGCCAGCAGCCTCTACAGGGGGCACGAGCAGTACTTC. Translation: CASSLYRGHEQYF.